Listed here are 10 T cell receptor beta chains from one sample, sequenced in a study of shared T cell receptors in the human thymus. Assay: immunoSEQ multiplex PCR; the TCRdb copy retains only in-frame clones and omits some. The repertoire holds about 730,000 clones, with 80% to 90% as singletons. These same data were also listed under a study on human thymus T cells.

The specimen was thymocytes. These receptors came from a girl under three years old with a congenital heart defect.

In nucleotides, the CDR3 is TGTGCCAGCAGTCCCCGACCGGGACAGGTGTATGGCTACACCTTC. Amino acids: CASSPRPGQVYGYTF. This sequence joins TRBV27 and TRBJ1-2; 8 nucleotides align to TRBD1. Per the germline V gene, CDR1 is MNHEY and CDR2 is SMNVEV (reference sequence). Unmatched junction bases numbered 10, after V lost 5 bases and J lost 5 bases. The CDR3 is 15 amino acids.

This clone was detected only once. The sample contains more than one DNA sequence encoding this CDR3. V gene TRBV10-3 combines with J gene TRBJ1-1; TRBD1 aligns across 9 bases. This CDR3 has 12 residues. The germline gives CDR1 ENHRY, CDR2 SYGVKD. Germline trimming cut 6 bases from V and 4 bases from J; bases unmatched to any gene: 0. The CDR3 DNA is TGTGCCATCAGGACAGGGGGCACTGAAGCTTTCTTT. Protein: CAIRTGGTEAFF.

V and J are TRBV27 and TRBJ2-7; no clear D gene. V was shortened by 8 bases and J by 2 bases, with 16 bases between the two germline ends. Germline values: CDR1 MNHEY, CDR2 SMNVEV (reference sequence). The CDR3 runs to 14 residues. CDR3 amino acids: CASSLRSAAYEQYF. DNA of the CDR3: TGTGCCAGCTCCCTCCGCTCCGCAGCCTACGAGCAGTACTTC.

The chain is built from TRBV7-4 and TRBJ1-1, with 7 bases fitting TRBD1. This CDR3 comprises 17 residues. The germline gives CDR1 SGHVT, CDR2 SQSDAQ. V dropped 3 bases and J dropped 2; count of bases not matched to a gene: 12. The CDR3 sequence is CASSFQRGAGGNTEAFF. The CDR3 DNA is TGTGCCAGCAGCTTCCAGCGCGGGGCAGGGGGTAACACTGAAGCTTTCTTT.

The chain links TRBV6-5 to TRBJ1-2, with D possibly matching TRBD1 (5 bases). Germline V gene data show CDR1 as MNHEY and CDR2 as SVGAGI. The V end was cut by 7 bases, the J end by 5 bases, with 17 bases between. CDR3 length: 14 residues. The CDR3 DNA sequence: TGTGCCAGCAATCCGGGACTCTTTTCGTATGGCTACACCTTC. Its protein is CASNPGLFSYGYTF.

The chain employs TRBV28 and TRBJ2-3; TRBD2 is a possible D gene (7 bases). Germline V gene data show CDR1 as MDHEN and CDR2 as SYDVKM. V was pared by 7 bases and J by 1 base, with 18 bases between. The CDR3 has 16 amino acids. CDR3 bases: TGTGCCAGCACTACGCCCCAGGGGAGGGGCACAGATACGCAGTATTTT. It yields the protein CASTTPQGRGTDTQYF.

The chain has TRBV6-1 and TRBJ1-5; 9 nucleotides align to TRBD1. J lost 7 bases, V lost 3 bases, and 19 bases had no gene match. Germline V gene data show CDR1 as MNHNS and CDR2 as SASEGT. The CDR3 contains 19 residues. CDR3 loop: CASSDWLDRDRDCWQPQHF. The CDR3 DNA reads TGTGCCAGCAGTGACTGGCTCGACCGGGACAGGGATTGTTGGCAGCCCCAGCATTTT.

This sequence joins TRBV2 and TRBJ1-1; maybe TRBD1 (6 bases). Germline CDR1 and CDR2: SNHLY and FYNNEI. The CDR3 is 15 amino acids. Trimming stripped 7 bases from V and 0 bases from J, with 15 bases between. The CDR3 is CASIRGGRLNTEAFF. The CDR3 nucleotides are TGTGCCAGCATTAGGGGGGGGCGATTGAACACTGAAGCTTTCTTT. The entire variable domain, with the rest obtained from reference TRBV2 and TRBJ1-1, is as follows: EPEVTQTPSHQVTQMGQEVILRCVPISNHLYFYWYRQILGQKVEFLVSFYNNEISEKSEIFDDQFSVERPDGSNFTLKIRSTKLEDSAMYFCASIRGGRLNTEAFFGQGTRLTVV.

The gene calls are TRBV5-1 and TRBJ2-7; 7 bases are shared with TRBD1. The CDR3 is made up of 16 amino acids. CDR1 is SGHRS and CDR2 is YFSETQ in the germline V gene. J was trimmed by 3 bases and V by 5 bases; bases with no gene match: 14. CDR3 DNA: TGCGCCAGCAGGCCTACGACAGGGAAAGAAAGCTACGAGCAGTACTTC. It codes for CASRPTTGKESYEQYF.

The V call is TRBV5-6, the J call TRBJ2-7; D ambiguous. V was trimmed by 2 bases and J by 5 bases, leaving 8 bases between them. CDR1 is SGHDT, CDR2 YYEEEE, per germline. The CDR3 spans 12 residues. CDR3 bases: TGTGCCAGCAGCTTTTACATCCACGAGCAGTACTTC. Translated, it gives CASSFYIHEQYF.